This T cell receptor (beta chain) is from a study of brain T cells in children with intractable seizures. General study results and limits: Pre- and post-surgery blood differed in depth, so pre-surgery absences may be undersampling. Patients' HCMV serostatus was unknown; virus specificity rests on CDR3 similarity alone.

CDR3 length: 16 residues. The ends were cut back, 10 bases at V and 4 bases at J, with 20 bases in the middle. Germline CDR1 and CDR2: SGHTA and FQGTGA. TCRdb's table, derived via immunoSEQ multiplex PCR, lists solely in-frame clones and lacks some. In the table there are about 340,000 clones, over 90% of which are singletons. As regards this clone: Antigen: not known.

Documented time point: blood from clinic visit 5 months post-surgery; TSC patient then seizure free. Sequencing was limited to surgery cases with top T cell transcript signatures in brain tissue. The V and J genes are TRBV7-3 and TRBJ2-6; D gene ambiguous. The sequencing here drew on peripheral blood, taken more than 4 months after surgery. The clonotype comes from a boy in the first two years of life with tuberous sclerosis and intractable seizures. CDR3: CATADGAYGGANVLTF. The CDR3, as DNA: TGTGCCACCGCGGACGGAGCCTACGGCGGGGCCAACGTCCTGACTTTC.